This is a list of T cell receptor beta chains from one sample in a study of blood T cell repertoires in COVID-19. This table comes from immunoSEQ multiplex PCR, and its TCRdb copy is limited to in-frame clones, with some not included. The sample yields some 150,000 clones, over 80% seen once. Sequencing was done on a sample of PBMCs or T cells enriched from blood (not recorded which). These receptors were collected from a woman in her 50s who had recovered from COVID-19. The CDR3 runs from the conserved cysteine through the conserved F or W. Each record gives: D gene, clone size, V gene, CDR3 length, J gene, CDR3 DNA, CDR3 protein. D genes are given only for firm matches. Only some rows state a clone size, as once, few, many or a class for expanded clones.

d_gene: TRBD1
abundance: .
v_gene: TRBV6-1
len: 17
j_gene: TRBJ1-5
CDR3nt: TGTGCCAGCAGTGTGACGACAGGGGCAGGCGGCAATCAGCCCCAGCATTTT
CDR3aa: CASSVTTGAGGNQPQHF

d_gene: .
abundance: .
v_gene: TRBV6-6
len: 15
j_gene: TRBJ1-4
CDR3nt: TGTGCCAGCAGTTACTCAGGGACACTTAATGAAAAACTGTTTTTT
CDR3aa: CASSYSGTLNEKLFF

d_gene: .
abundance: .
v_gene: TRBV18
len: 16
j_gene: TRBJ1-3
CDR3nt: TGTGCCAGCTCACCCCGGGACGGGGGCTCTGGAAACACCATATATTTT
CDR3aa: CASSPRDGGSGNTIYF

d_gene: .
abundance: few
v_gene: TRBV4-1
len: 16
j_gene: TRBJ1-4
CDR3nt: TGCGCCAGCAGCCAGGTCCGGACAGCCTTTGATAAAAAACTGTTTTTT
CDR3aa: CASSQVRTAFDKKLFF

d_gene: .
abundance: few
v_gene: TRBV27
len: 15
j_gene: TRBJ1-5
CDR3nt: TGTGCCAGCATGTGGGCCGTAGGGGGCAATCAGCCCCAGCATTTT
CDR3aa: CASMWAVGGNQPQHF

d_gene: .
abundance: .
v_gene: TRBV3-1/TRBV3-2
len: 15
j_gene: TRBJ2-3
CDR3nt: TGTGCCAGCAGCCGGTATCCGGGACAAAGCTATACGCAGTATTTT
CDR3aa: CASSRYPGQSYTQYF

d_gene: .
abundance: .
v_gene: TRBV4-1
len: 14
j_gene: TRBJ2-5
CDR3nt: TGCGCCAGCAGCCAAGGGTCGGCGGGCGAGACCCAGTACTTC
CDR3aa: CASSQGSAGETQYF

d_gene: TRBD2
abundance: once
v_gene: TRBV6-5
len: 14
j_gene: TRBJ2-4
CDR3nt: TGTGCCAGCAGTTACCCGGGGGGGGAAAACATTCAGTACTTC
CDR3aa: CASSYPGGENIQYF

d_gene: .
abundance: .
v_gene: TRBV10-1
len: 13
j_gene: TRBJ1-1
CDR3nt: TGCGCCAGCAGTGAGGTGCGGGGCACTGAAGCTTTCTTT
CDR3aa: CASSEVRGTEAFF

d_gene: TRBD1
abundance: .
v_gene: TRBV14
len: 17
j_gene: TRBJ2-5
CDR3nt: TGTGCCAGCAGCCAAGATAGGGCCAGGGGGTTAGCAGAGACCCAGTACTTC
CDR3aa: CASSQDRARGLAETQYF

d_gene: .
abundance: .
v_gene: TRBV11-3
len: 13
j_gene: TRBJ1-2
CDR3nt: TGTGCCAGCAGCTTAGATCGTGGGGCCGGCTACACCTTC
CDR3aa: CASSLDRGAGYTF

d_gene: .
abundance: .
v_gene: TRBV4-1
len: 15
j_gene: TRBJ1-2
CDR3nt: TGCGCCAGCAGCCAAGAGCCCGGGACAAACTATGGCTACACCTTC
CDR3aa: CASSQEPGTNYGYTF

d_gene: .
abundance: .
v_gene: TRBV19
len: 14
j_gene: TRBJ1-1
CDR3nt: TGTGCCAGTAGTCCGGACAGACCGAACACTGAAGCTTTCTTT
CDR3aa: CASSPDRPNTEAFF

d_gene: TRBD1
abundance: .
v_gene: TRBV30
len: 13
j_gene: TRBJ1-4
CDR3nt: TGTGCCTGGGCGGGACAGACTAATGAAAAACTGTTTTTT
CDR3aa: CAWAGQTNEKLFF

d_gene: .
abundance: once
v_gene: TRBV12-3/TRBV12-4
len: 12
j_gene: TRBJ1-2
CDR3nt: TGTGCCAGCAGTGACAGGAACTATGGCTACACCTTC
CDR3aa: CASSDRNYGYTF

d_gene: TRBD1
abundance: .
v_gene: TRBV10-3
len: 14
j_gene: TRBJ1-1
CDR3nt: TGTGCCATCAGCGGACAGGGTGGTATCGCTGAAGCTTTCTTT
CDR3aa: CAISGQGGIAEAFF

d_gene: TRBD1
abundance: few
v_gene: TRBV11-2
len: 14
j_gene: TRBJ1-3
CDR3nt: TGTGCCAGCAGCATAACAGGGGCTGGAAACACCATATATTTT
CDR3aa: CASSITGAGNTIYF

d_gene: .
abundance: few
v_gene: TRBV20-1
len: 9
j_gene: TRBJ2-1
CDR3nt: TGCAGTGCTGGCGGAGGAAAGTTCTTC
CDR3aa: CSAGGGKFF

d_gene: TRBD1
abundance: .
v_gene: TRBV7-8
len: 13
j_gene: TRBJ1-2
CDR3nt: TGTGCCAGCAGCTTGGGGACAGGAGGCGGCTACACCTTC
CDR3aa: CASSLGTGGGYTF

d_gene: TRBD2
abundance: .
v_gene: TRBV28
len: 16
j_gene: TRBJ2-2
CDR3nt: TGTGCCAGCAGTTTAGTGGCAGGGAGGGAAACCGGGGAGCTGTTTTTT
CDR3aa: CASSLVAGRETGELFF

d_gene: .
abundance: .
v_gene: TRBV9
len: 12
j_gene: TRBJ1-6
CDR3nt: TGTGCCAGCAGCGGCACATATTCACCCCTCCACTTT
CDR3aa: CASSGTYSPLHF

d_gene: .
abundance: .
v_gene: TRBV6-2/TRBV6-3
len: 17
j_gene: TRBJ1-2
CDR3nt: TGTGCCAGCAGTTACCCCCGGGAGGGGGAAGAATCCTATGGCTACACCTTC
CDR3aa: CASSYPREGEESYGYTF

d_gene: TRBD2
abundance: .
v_gene: TRBV7-2
len: 16
j_gene: TRBJ2-5
CDR3nt: TGTGCCAGCAGCTTAGGCCTAGCGGGGGGCCAAGAGACCCAGTACTTC
CDR3aa: CASSLGLAGGQETQYF

d_gene: .
abundance: .
v_gene: TRBV11-2
len: 13
j_gene: TRBJ1-5
CDR3nt: TGTGCCAGCAGCTTAGATCGGGATCAGCCCCAGCATTTT
CDR3aa: CASSLDRDQPQHF

d_gene: .
abundance: .
v_gene: TRBV9
len: 14
j_gene: TRBJ1-4
CDR3nt: TGTGCCAGCAGCGGACCCGGGATGGGGGAAAAACTGTTTTTT
CDR3aa: CASSGPGMGEKLFF

d_gene: TRBD2
abundance: .
v_gene: TRBV2
len: 14
j_gene: TRBJ2-1
CDR3nt: TGTGCCCCCGGGGCGGGAGGGCCTTTAGATGAGCAGTTCTTC
CDR3aa: CAPGAGGPLDEQFF

d_gene: TRBD1
abundance: .
v_gene: TRBV6-6
len: 20
j_gene: TRBJ1-5
CDR3nt: TGTGCCAGCAGTCCTCTCCTGTCCGGGACAGGGGGAGGAAGCAATCAGCCCCAGCATTTT
CDR3aa: CASSPLLSGTGGGSNQPQHF

d_gene: TRBD1
abundance: .
v_gene: TRBV11-1
len: 12
j_gene: TRBJ1-2
CDR3nt: TGTGCCAGCAGCCCGACAGGGTATGGCTACACCTTC
CDR3aa: CASSPTGYGYTF

d_gene: TRBD2
abundance: .
v_gene: TRBV6-4
len: 15
j_gene: TRBJ2-1
CDR3nt: TGTGCCAGCAGTGAAGGTCAGACTAGCTTCGATGAGCAGTTCTTC
CDR3aa: CASSEGQTSFDEQFF

d_gene: .
abundance: .
v_gene: TRBV19
len: 15
j_gene: TRBJ1-4
CDR3nt: TGTGCCTCCGCCCCCGGGTATGCAACTAATGAAAAACTGTTTTTT
CDR3aa: CASAPGYATNEKLFF

d_gene: .
abundance: .
v_gene: TRBV29-1
len: 12
j_gene: TRBJ1-3
CDR3nt: TGCAGCGCTTTACAGGAGAGAAACACCATATATTTT
CDR3aa: CSALQERNTIYF

d_gene: TRBD1
abundance: .
v_gene: TRBV7-2
len: 16
j_gene: TRBJ2-3
CDR3nt: TGTGCCAGCAGCCCTCAGACAGGGGGCGCATCATATACGCAGTATTTT
CDR3aa: CASSPQTGGASYTQYF

d_gene: .
abundance: .
v_gene: TRBV6-2/TRBV6-3
len: 15
j_gene: TRBJ1-1
CDR3nt: TGTGCCAGCAGTAGTCCACAGGTAGGAGACACTGAAGCTTTCTTT
CDR3aa: CASSSPQVGDTEAFF

d_gene: TRBD2
abundance: .
v_gene: TRBV6-5
len: 15
j_gene: TRBJ2-3
CDR3nt: TGTGCCAGCAGTTATAGAGCGGGACCCACAGATACGCAGTATTTT
CDR3aa: CASSYRAGPTDTQYF

d_gene: .
abundance: .
v_gene: TRBV4-3
len: 15
j_gene: TRBJ1-6
CDR3nt: TGCGCCAGCAGCCAAGCCCCAGTAAATAATTCACCCCTCCACTTT
CDR3aa: CASSQAPVNNSPLHF

d_gene: TRBD2
abundance: once
v_gene: TRBV11-2
len: 15
j_gene: TRBJ2-2
CDR3nt: TGTGCCAGCAGCCCCTCGGCGGGGGGAGTTGGGGAGCTGTTTTTT
CDR3aa: CASSPSAGGVGELFF

d_gene: .
abundance: .
v_gene: TRBV24-1
len: 14
j_gene: TRBJ1-2
CDR3nt: TGTGCCACCAGTGATTTGGGTGGGCGTGGGGGCTACACCTTC
CDR3aa: CATSDLGGRGGYTF

d_gene: .
abundance: .
v_gene: TRBV6-6
len: 15
j_gene: TRBJ1-1
CDR3nt: TGTGCCAGCAGTTTTGGCAGGGGTTCGAACACTGAAGCTTTCTTT
CDR3aa: CASSFGRGSNTEAFF

d_gene: TRBD1
abundance: .
v_gene: TRBV4-3
len: 17
j_gene: TRBJ1-3
CDR3nt: TGCGCCAGCAGCCAAGAGGCGGGCAGGGGGTTTGGAAACACCATATATTTT
CDR3aa: CASSQEAGRGFGNTIYF

d_gene: .
abundance: .
v_gene: TRBV28
len: 12
j_gene: TRBJ1-2
CDR3nt: TGTGCCAGCAGTTTACAGGGCTATGGCTACACCTTC
CDR3aa: CASSLQGYGYTF

d_gene: TRBD2
abundance: .
v_gene: TRBV6-4
len: 14
j_gene: TRBJ2-1
CDR3nt: TGTGCCAGCAGCGTCTCCGGGACTAGTATTGAGCAGTTCTTC
CDR3aa: CASSVSGTSIEQFF

d_gene: .
abundance: .
v_gene: TRBV7-2
len: 17
j_gene: TRBJ2-3
CDR3nt: TGTGCCAGCAGCTCCCCAATCTTAGCGCGGGGAGCCCATACGCAGTATTTT
CDR3aa: CASSSPILARGAHTQYF

d_gene: .
abundance: .
v_gene: TRBV5-1
len: 14
j_gene: TRBJ1-1
CDR3nt: TGCGCCAGCAGCTTGGATCCGGTGAACACTGAAGCTTTCTTT
CDR3aa: CASSLDPVNTEAFF

d_gene: .
abundance: .
v_gene: TRBV28
len: 13
j_gene: TRBJ1-5
CDR3nt: TGTGCCAGCAATCCCTACTCGCATCAGCCCCAGCATTTT
CDR3aa: CASNPYSHQPQHF